This T cell receptor beta chain was recovered during a study of T cells in Graves' hyperthyroidism and ophthalmopathy. This clonotype was observed many times. From germline, CDR1 is SGHAT and CDR2 FQNNGV. V was trimmed by 5 bases and J by 8 bases, leaving 19 bases between them. The CDR3 spans 15 residues. TCR beta CDR3 regions were amplified from RNA. The HTBI primer set served for first-round RT-PCR of the TCR CDR3. TCRdb reprocessed the multiplex PCR reads with MiXCR, giving one entry per CDR3 protein. The sample gives 220,000 or so distinct CDR3 sequences, about 15% of which show up once; around 28% is in the top ten.

J is TRBJ2-1 and V is TRBV11-2, with a possible D match to TRBD2 (5 bases). The sequence derives from a woman aged 18-29 years with Graves' ophthalmopathy. Sequencing used blood. The CDR3 loop reads CASSASGPGNDEQFF. The CDR3 DNA follows: TGTGCCAGCAGCGCCTCCGGCCCGGGGAACGATGAGCAGTTCTTC.